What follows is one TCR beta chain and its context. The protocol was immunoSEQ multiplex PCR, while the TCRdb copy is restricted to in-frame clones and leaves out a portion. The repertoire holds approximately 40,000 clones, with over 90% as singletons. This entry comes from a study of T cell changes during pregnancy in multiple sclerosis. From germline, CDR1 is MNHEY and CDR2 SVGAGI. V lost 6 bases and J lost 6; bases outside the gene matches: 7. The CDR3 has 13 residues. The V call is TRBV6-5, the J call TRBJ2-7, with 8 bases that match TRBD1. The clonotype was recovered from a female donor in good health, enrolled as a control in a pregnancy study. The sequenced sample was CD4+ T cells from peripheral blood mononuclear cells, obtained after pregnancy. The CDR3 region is CASRTDRGAEQYF. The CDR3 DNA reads TGTGCCAGCAGAACTGACAGGGGCGCCGAGCAGTACTTC.